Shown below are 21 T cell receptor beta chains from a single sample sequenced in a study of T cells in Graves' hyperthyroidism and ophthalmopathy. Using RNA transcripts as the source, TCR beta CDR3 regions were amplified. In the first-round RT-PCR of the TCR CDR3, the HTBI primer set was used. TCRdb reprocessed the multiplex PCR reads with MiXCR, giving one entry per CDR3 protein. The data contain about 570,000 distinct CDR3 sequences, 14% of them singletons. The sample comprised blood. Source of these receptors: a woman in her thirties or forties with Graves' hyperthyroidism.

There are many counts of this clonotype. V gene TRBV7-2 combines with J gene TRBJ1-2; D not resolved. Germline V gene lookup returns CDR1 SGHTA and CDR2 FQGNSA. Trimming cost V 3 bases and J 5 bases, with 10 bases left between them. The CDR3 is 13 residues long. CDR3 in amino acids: CASSFGQRYGYTF. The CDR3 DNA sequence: TGTGCCAGCAGCTTTGGGCAGAGATATGGCTACACCTTC.

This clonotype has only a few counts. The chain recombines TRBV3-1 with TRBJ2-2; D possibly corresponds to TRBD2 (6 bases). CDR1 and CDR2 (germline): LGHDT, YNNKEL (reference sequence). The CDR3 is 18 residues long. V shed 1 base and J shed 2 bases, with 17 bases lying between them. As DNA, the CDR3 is TGTGCCAGCAGCCAAGCGGGATTCGGGAGTGTTAACACCGGGGAGCTGTTTTTT. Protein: CASSQAGFGSVNTGELFF.

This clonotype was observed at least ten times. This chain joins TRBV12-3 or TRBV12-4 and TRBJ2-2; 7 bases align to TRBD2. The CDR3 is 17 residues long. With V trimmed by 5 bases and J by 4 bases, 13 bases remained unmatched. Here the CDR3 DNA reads TGTGCCAGCAGTCCCCGAATGTATACTAGCGCCACCGGGGAGCTGTTTTTT. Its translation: CASSPRMYTSATGELFF.

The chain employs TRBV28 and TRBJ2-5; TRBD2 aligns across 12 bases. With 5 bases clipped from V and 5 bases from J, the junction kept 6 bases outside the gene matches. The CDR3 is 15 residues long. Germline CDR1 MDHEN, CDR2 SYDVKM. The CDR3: CASSPRTSGIETQYF. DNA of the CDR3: TGTGCCAGCAGTCCCCGGACTAGCGGGATTGAGACCCAGTACTTC.

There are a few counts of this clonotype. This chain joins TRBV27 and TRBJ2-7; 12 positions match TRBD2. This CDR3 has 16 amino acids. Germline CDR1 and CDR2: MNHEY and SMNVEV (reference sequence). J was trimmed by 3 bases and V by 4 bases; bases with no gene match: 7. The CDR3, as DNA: TGTGCCAGCAGTTCGGGACTAGCGGGCCTTAGCTACGAGCAGTACTTC. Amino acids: CASSSGLAGLSYEQYF.

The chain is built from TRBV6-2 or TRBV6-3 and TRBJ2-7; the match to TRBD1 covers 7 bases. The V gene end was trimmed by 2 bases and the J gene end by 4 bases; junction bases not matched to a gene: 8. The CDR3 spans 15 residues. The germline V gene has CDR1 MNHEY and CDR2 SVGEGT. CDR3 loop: CASSYTQGLLYEQYF. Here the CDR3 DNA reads TGTGCCAGCAGTTACACACAGGGGCTCTTATACGAGCAGTACTTC.

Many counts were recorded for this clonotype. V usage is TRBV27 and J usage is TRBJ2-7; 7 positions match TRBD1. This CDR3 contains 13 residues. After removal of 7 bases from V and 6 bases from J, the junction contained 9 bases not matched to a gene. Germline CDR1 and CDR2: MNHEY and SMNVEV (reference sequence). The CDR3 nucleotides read TGTGCCAGCAAAGGGAGAGGGGGCTCCGAGCAGTACTTC. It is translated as CASKGRGGSEQYF.

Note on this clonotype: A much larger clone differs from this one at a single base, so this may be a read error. As DNA, the CDR3 is TGTGCCAGCAGCTTCTACGCCGAGTCCCCCCGGAATGAGCAGTTCTTC. It translates to CASSFYAESPRNEQFF. The rearrangement links TRBV7-3 to TRBJ2-1; no clear D gene. The CDR3 spans 16 residues. Trimming left V 3 bases short and J 7 bases short, with 19 bases between. Per germline, CDR1 SGHTA and CDR2 FQGTGA. Supplemented by reference TRBV7-3 and TRBJ2-1, the full variable domain reads GAGVSQTPSNKVTEKGKYVELRCDPISGHTALYWYRQSLGQGPEFLIYFQGTGAADDSGLPNDRFFAVRPEGSVSTLKIQRTERGDSAVYLCASSFYAESPRNEQFFGPGTRLTVL.

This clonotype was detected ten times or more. This chain's CDR3 is CASGRSGGGTQYF. Here the CDR3 DNA reads TGTGCCAGCGGTAGATCAGGCGGAGGGACCCAGTACTTC. The V call is TRBV27, the J call TRBJ2-5, with D perhaps TRBD2 (5 bases). This CDR3 comprises 13 residues. With 8 bases removed from V and 7 bases from J, the gap between germline ends came to 17 bases. Germline V CDR1 and CDR2: MNHEY, SMNVEV (reference sequence).

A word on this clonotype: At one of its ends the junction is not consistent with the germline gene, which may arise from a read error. The CDR3 loop is CASSRMAEAFF. Written as DNA, the CDR3 is TGTGCCAGCAGCAGGATGGCTGAAGCTTTCTTT. This chain joins TRBV5-1 and TRBJ1-1; D ambiguous. CDR3 length: 11 residues. The germline V gene encodes CDR1 SGHRS and CDR2 YFSETQ.

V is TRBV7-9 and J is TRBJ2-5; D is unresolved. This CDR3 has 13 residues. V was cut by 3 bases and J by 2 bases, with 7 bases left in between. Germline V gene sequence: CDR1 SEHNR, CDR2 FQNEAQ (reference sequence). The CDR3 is CASSLYPQETQYF. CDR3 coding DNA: TGTGCCAGCAGCTTGTACCCACAAGAGACCCAGTACTTC.

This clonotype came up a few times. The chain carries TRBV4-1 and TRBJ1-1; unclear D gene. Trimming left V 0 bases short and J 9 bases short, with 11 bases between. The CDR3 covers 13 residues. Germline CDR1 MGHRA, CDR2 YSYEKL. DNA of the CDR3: TGCGCCAGCAGCCAAGACATCCTTACTAAAGCTTTCTTT. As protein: CASSQDILTKAFF.

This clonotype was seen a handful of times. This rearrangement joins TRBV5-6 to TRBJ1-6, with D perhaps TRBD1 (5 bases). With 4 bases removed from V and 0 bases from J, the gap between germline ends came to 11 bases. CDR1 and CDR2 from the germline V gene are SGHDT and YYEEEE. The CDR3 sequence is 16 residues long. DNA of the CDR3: TGTGCCAGCAGCGTACGGGACCACTCCTATAATTCACCCCTCCACTTT. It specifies CASSVRDHSYNSPLHF.

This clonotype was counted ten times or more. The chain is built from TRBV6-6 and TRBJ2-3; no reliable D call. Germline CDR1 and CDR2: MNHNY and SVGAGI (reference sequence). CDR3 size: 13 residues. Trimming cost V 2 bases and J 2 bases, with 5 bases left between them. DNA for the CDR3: TGTGCCAGCAGTTACAGGCTCACAGATACGCAGTATTTT. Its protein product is CASSYRLTDTQYF.

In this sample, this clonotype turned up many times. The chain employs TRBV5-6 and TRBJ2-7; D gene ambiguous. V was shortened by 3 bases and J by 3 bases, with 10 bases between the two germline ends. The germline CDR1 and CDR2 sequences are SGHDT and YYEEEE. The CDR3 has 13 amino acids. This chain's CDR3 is CASSSSTRYEQYF. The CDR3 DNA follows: TGTGCCAGCAGCTCGTCGACACGCTACGAGCAGTACTTC.

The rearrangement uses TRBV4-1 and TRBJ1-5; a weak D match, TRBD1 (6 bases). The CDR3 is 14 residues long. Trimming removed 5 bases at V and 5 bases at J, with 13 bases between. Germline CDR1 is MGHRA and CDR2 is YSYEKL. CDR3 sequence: CASSEQGLDQPQHF. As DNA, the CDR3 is TGCGCCAGCAGCGAACAGGGTCTGGATCAGCCCCAGCATTTT.

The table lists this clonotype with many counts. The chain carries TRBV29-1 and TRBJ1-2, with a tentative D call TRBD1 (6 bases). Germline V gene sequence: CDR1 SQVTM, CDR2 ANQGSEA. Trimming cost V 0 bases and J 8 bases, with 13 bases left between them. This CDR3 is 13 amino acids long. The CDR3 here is CSVEDGARGGYTF. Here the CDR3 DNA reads TGCAGCGTTGAAGACGGGGCGAGGGGGGGCTACACCTTC.

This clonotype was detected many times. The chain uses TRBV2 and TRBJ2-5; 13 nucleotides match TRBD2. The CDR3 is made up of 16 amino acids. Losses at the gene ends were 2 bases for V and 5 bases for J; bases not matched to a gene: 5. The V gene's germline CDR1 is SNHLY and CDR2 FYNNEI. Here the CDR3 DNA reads TGTGCCAGCAGTGAACCTGAGACTAGCGGGAGGGAGACCCAGTACTTC. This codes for CASSEPETSGRETQYF. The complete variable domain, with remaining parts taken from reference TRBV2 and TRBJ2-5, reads EPEVTQTPSHQVTQMGQEVILRCVPISNHLYFYWYRQILGQKVEFLVSFYNNEISEKSEIFDDQFSVERPDGSNFTLKIRSTKLEDSAMYFCASSEPETSGRETQYFGPGTRLLVL.

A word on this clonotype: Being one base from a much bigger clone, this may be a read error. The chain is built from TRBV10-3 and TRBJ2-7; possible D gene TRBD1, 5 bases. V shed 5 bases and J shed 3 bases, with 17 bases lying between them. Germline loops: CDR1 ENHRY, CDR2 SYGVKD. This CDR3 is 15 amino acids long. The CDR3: CAISYSKGPIYEQYF. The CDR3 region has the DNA TGTGCCATCAGTTACTCGAAGGGGCCGATCTACGAGCAGTACTTC.

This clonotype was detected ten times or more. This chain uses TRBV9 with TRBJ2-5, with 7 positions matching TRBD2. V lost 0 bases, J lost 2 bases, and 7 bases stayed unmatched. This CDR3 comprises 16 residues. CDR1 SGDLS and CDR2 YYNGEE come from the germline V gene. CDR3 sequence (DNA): TGTGCCAGCAGCGTAGCTCCCGCTAGCGGACAAGAGACCCAGTACTTC. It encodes CASSVAPASGQETQYF.

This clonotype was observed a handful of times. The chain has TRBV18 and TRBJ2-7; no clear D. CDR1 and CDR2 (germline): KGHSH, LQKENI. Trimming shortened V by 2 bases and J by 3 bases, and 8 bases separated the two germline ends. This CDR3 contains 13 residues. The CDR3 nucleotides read TGTGCCAGCTCACCAGCGGACGGCTACGAGCAGTACTTC. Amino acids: CASSPADGYEQYF.